One sample yielded the 18 T cell receptor beta chains listed below, sequenced in a study of cytomegalovirus exposure and HLA in healthy donors. The PCR ran on 60 Vbeta and 13 Jbeta primers. TCRdb's table, derived via immunoSEQ multiplex PCR, lists solely in-frame clones and lacks some. The table shows about 220,000 clones, with around 80% occurring only once. The sequencing sample was made of PBMCs. The receptor set was obtained from a boy between 2 and 10 years old in good health and CMV-seronegative.

The J gene is TRBJ1-2, the V gene TRBV27; 8 nucleotides line up with TRBD1. The germline CDR1 and CDR2 sequences are MNHEY and SMNVEV (reference sequence). CDR3 length equals 14 residues. The J segment lost 3 bases and the V segment lost 2 bases, leaving 2 bases of the junction unmatched. The DNA for the CDR3 is TGTGCCAGCAGTTTAGCAGGGGGCTACTATGGCTACACCTTC. As protein: CASSLAGGYYGYTF.

This CDR3 is CASSLVVSGSAGELFF. In nucleotides, the CDR3 is TGCGCCAGCAGCTTGGTTGTTAGCGGGAGTGCCGGGGAGCTGTTTTTT. The genes are TRBV5-1 and TRBJ2-2, with TRBD2 identical over 9 bases. The CDR3 has 16 residues. Looked up from germline, CDR1 is SGHRS and CDR2 is YFSETQ. The V gene end was trimmed by 0 bases and the J gene end by 6 bases; junction bases not matched to a gene: 6.

The chain couples TRBV7-9 to TRBJ2-7; TRBD1 matches at 8 bases. Germline CDR1 is SEHNR and CDR2 is FQNEAQ (reference sequence). The CDR3 spans 12 residues. As DNA, the CDR3 is TGTTCCGGCGGACAGGGCCCCTACGAGCAGTACTTC. This encodes CSGGQGPYEQYF.

The V and J genes are TRBV6-1 and TRBJ1-1, with D uncertain. Trimming left V 3 bases short and J 5 bases short, with 10 bases between. CDR1 and CDR2 from the germline V gene are MNHNS and SASEGT. The CDR3 is 13 residues long. CDR3 sequence: CASSDGGETEAFF. In DNA form, the CDR3 reads TGTGCCAGCAGTGACGGCGGAGAAACTGAAGCTTTCTTT.

The rearrangement links TRBV7-3 to TRBJ2-2; 9 positions match TRBD1. J was trimmed by 4 bases and V by 2 bases; bases with no gene match: 2. The V gene's germline CDR1 is SGHTA and CDR2 FQGTGA. The CDR3 is 15 amino acids. DNA for the CDR3: TGTGCCAGCAGCTTAGACAGGGGGATCACCGGGGAGCTGTTTTTT. Protein product: CASSLDRGITGELFF.

The J gene is TRBJ1-1, the V gene TRBV25-1, with 8 bases matching TRBD1. CDR3 length: 14 amino acids. CDR1 is MGHDK and CDR2 is SYGVNS in the germline V gene. V dropped 7 bases and J dropped 1; count of bases not matched to a gene: 5. CDR3 residues: CASTRQGKNTEAFF. CDR3 DNA sequence: TGTGCCAGCACTAGACAGGGGAAGAACACTGAAGCTTTCTTT.

The rearrangement uses TRBV6-5 and TRBJ1-1, with TRBD1 identical over 8 bases. The CDR3 is 14 residues long. CDR1 is MNHEY, CDR2 SVGAGI, per germline. V shed 6 bases and J 4 bases; nucleotides not matched to a gene: 7. This CDR3 is CASRGGQVVTEAFF. The CDR3 DNA sequence: TGTGCCAGCAGGGGGGGACAGGTGGTCACTGAAGCTTTCTTT.

The J gene is TRBJ2-3, the V gene TRBV4-1; maybe TRBD2 (5 bases). Trimming stripped 4 bases from V and 2 bases from J, with 13 bases between. CDR3 length: 15 residues. The V gene's germline CDR1 is MGHRA and CDR2 YSYEKL. CDR3 DNA: TGCGCCAGCAGCCTCCGCCCTAGCCCCACAGATACGCAGTATTTT. It translates to CASSLRPSPTDTQYF.

CDR3 loop: CASSYFGLAGDEQYF. DNA of the CDR3: TGTGCCAGCAGTTACTTCGGACTAGCGGGAGACGAGCAGTACTTC. V and J are TRBV6-6 and TRBJ2-5, with TRBD2 matching over 13 bases. The tail of the sequence fits TRBJ2-7 better, so the J call may be wrong. The CDR3 is made up of 15 amino acids. Germline V lookup: CDR1 MNHNY, CDR2 SVGAGI (reference sequence).

V is TRBV13 and J is TRBJ2-1; 10 bases are shared with TRBD2. From germline, CDR1 is PRHDT and CDR2 FYEKMQ (reference sequence). This CDR3 region has 14 residues. The V segment lost 5 bases and the J segment 8 bases; nucleotides outside the gene matches: 6. CDR3 DNA: TGTGCCAGCAGCACTGGACTAGCGGATGATGAGCAGTTCTTC. This codes for CASSTGLADDEQFF.

This clone was seen a handful of times. V and J are TRBV19 and TRBJ1-2; 7 nucleotides match TRBD1. This CDR3 has 12 residues. J was trimmed by 8 bases and V by 7 bases; bases with no gene match: 7. CDR1 LNHDA and CDR2 SQIVND come from the germline V gene (reference sequence). The CDR3 DNA reads TGTGCCAGTAAGGGGGACAGTTGCGGCTACACCTTC. As protein: CASKGDSCGYTF.

V and J are TRBV11-2 and TRBJ1-3; D not certain. Trimming shortened V by 5 bases and J by 4 bases, and 6 bases separated the two germline ends. Germline-derived CDR1 and CDR2 are SGHAT and FQNNGV. The CDR3 has 12 residues. CDR3 DNA: TGTGCCAGCAGCCCCACAGGAAACACCATATATTTT. It encodes CASSPTGNTIYF.

The chain uses TRBV30 and TRBJ1-2; D is possibly TRBD1 (5 bases). V gave up 3 bases and J gave up 3 bases, with 14 bases separating them. The CDR3 spans 14 residues. Germline loops: CDR1 GTSNPN, CDR2 SVGIG (reference sequence). CDR3 protein: CAWRSGREDYGYTF. The CDR3 DNA reads TGTGCCTGGAGGTCCGGCAGGGAAGACTATGGCTACACCTTC. The whole variable domain, filled in from reference TRBV30 and TRBJ1-2, reads SQTIHQWPATLVQPVGSPLSLECTVEGTSNPNLYWYRQAAGRGLQLLFYSVGIGQISSEVPQNLSASRPQDRQFILSSKKLLLSDSGFYLCAWRSGREDYGYTFGSGTRLTVV.

The gene calls are TRBV7-6 and TRBJ1-5; 7 bases line up with TRBD1. Germline CDR1 SGHVS, CDR2 FNYEAQ. J gave up 2 bases and V 5 bases, and 6 bases lay outside the gene matches. The CDR3 has 15 amino acids. CDR3 protein: CASSPVQGGNQPQHF. As DNA, the CDR3 is TGTGCCAGCAGCCCAGTCCAGGGGGGCAATCAGCCCCAGCATTTT. The full variable domain, its missing parts supplied by reference TRBV7-6 and TRBJ1-5, is GAGVSQSPRYKVTKRGQDVALRCDPISGHVSLYWYRQALGQGPEFLTYFNYEAQQDKSGLPNDRFSAERPEGSISTLTIQRTEQRDSAMYRCASSPVQGGNQPQHFGDGTRLSIL.

This clone was detected only a few times. The rearrangement links TRBV5-1 to TRBJ1-1, with 10 bases aligning to TRBD1. The CDR3 has 16 residues. V dropped 4 bases and J dropped 3; count of bases not matched to a gene: 9. Germline CDR1 SGHRS, CDR2 YFSETQ. CDR3 amino acids: CASSRDRGAPDTEAFF. The CDR3 region has the DNA TGCGCCAGCAGCAGGGACAGGGGTGCCCCGGACACTGAAGCTTTCTTT.

This clone was counted once. V and J are TRBV14 and TRBJ1-2; 8 bases match TRBD1. The CDR3 consists of 12 residues. V trimming: 4 bases; J trimming: 10 bases; junction bases outside the gene matches: 5. The germline V gene encodes CDR1 SGHDN and CDR2 FVKESK. DNA for the CDR3: TGTGCCAGCAGCCGACAGGGGTATAACTACACCTTC. It codes for CASSRQGYNYTF.

The V call is TRBV27, the J call TRBJ1-5; D gene unclear. The CDR3 contains 13 residues. Germline lookup yields CDR1 MNHEY and CDR2 SMNVEV (reference sequence). V lost 3 bases and J 7 bases, leaving 10 bases between the germline ends. CDR3 protein: CASSLSTSQPQHF. The DNA of the CDR3 is TGTGCCAGCAGTTTGTCGACATCCCAGCCCCAGCATTTT.

V is TRBV6-6 and J is TRBJ2-2, with TRBD2 identical over 7 bases. Germline CDR1 MNHNY, CDR2 SVGAGI (reference sequence). Germline trimming cut 6 bases from V and 0 bases from J; bases unmatched to any gene: 4. The CDR3 contains 15 residues. CDR3 protein: CASSRTSTNTGELFF. The CDR3 nucleotides are TGTGCCAGCAGCCGGACTAGTACGAACACCGGGGAGCTGTTTTTT.